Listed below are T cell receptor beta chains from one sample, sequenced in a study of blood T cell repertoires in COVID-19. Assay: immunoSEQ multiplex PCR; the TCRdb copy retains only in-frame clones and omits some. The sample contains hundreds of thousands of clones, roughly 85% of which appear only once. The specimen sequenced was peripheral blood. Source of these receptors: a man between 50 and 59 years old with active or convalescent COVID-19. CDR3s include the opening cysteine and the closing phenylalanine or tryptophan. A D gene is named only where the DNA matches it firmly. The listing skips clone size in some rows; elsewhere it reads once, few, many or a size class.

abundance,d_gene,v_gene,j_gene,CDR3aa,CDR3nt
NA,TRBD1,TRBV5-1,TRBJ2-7,CASNPGQENEQYF,TGCGCCAGCAACCCGGGACAGGAGAACGAGCAGTACTTC
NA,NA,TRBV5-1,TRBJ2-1,CASSHRYDSPNEQFF,TGCGCCAGCAGCCACAGATATGATAGTCCCAATGAGCAGTTCTTC
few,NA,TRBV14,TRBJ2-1,CATATGSGVYEQFF,TGTGCCACCGCGACTGGTTCAGGGGTTTATGAGCAGTTCTTC
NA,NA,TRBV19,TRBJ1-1,CASSTGTEAFF,TGTGCCAGTAGTACGGGAACTGAAGCTTTCTTT
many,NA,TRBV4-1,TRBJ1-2,CASSQDRGAGFRYTF,TGCGCCAGCAGCCAAGATCGGGGGGCCGGTTTTCGCTACACCTTC
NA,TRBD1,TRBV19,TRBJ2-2,CASSTETGADTGELFF,TGTGCCAGTAGTACGGAGACAGGGGCAGACACCGGGGAGCTGTTTTTT
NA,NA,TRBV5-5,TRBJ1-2,CASSLGGGADGYTF,TGTGCCAGCAGCTTAGGGGGAGGGGCGGATGGCTACACCTTC
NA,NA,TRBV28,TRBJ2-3,CASSLSYRGTDTQYF,TGTGCCAGCAGTTTGTCGTATCGGGGAACAGATACGCAGTATTTT
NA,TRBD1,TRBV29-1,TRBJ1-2,CSVSTLGQSNYGYTF,TGCAGCGTTAGTACTTTGGGACAGAGTAACTATGGCTACACCTTC
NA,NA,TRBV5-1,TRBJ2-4,CASSSSLGQGNIQYF,TGCGCCAGCAGCTCCTCCCTGGGGCAGGGTAACATTCAGTACTTC
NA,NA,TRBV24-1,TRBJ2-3,CATPPRRRRGTDTQYF,TGTGCCACCCCTCCCAGACGGCGACGGGGAACAGATACGCAGTATTTT
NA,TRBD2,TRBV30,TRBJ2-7,CAWSGLAGAGQYF,TGTGCCTGGAGCGGACTAGCGGGAGCGGGGCAGTACTTC
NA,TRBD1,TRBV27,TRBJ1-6,CASSSPGQPGSPLHF,TGTGCCAGCAGTTCCCCGGGACAGCCTGGTTCACCCCTCCACTTT
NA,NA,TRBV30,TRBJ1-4,CAVPPTGFGEKLFF,TGTGCCGTCCCCCCCACAGGTTTCGGAGAAAAACTGTTTTTT
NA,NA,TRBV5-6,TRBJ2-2,CASSLRGVTGELFF,TGTGCCAGCAGCTTGCGGGGTGTCACCGGGGAGCTGTTTTTT
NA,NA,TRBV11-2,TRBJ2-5,CASSFSPEETQYF,TGTGCCAGCAGCTTTTCTCCCGAAGAGACCCAGTACTTC
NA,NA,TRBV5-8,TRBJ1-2,CASSLGPLYGYTF,TGTGCCAGCAGCTTGGGGCCTCTCTATGGCTACACCTTC
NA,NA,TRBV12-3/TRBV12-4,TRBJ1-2,CASSLTGAHGYTF,TGTGCCAGCAGTTTGACAGGTGCTCATGGCTACACCTTC
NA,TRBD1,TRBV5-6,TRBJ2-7,CASSFARGPYSYEQYF,TGTGCCAGCAGCTTTGCCAGGGGGCCCTACTCCTACGAGCAGTACTTC
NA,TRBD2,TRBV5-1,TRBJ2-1,CASSLGLAGGRYNEQFF,TGCGCCAGCAGCTTGGGACTAGCGGGAGGTAGGTACAATGAGCAGTTCTTC
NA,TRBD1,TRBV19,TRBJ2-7,CASSFTLGQGYEQYF,TGTGCCAGTAGTTTTACGCTGGGACAGGGGTACGAGCAGTACTTC